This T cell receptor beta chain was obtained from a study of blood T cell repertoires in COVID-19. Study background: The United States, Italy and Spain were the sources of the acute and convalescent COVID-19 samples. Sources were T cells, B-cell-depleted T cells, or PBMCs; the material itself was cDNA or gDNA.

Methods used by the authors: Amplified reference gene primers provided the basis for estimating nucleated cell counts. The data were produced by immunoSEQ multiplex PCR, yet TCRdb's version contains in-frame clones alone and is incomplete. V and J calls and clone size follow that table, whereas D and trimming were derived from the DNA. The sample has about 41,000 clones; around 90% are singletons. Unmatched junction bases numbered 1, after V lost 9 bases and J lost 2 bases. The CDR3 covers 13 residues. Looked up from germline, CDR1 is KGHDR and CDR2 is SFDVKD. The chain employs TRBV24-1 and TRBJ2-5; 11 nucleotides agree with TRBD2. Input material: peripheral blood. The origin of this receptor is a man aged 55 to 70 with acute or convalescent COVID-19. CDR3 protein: CATASGGQETQYF. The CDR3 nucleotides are TGTGCCACCGCTAGCGGGGGGCAAGAGACCCAGTACTTC.